This TCR beta chain was profiled in a study of T cell responses to AZD1222 COVID-19 vaccine. Study-wide results and limits: In a largely white British group with more females than males, clonal diversity was possibly underestimated. Vaccine-associated CD4 TCRs ranged over spike, dominating at 160-218 and 743-854. Baseline seropositivity characterized only a handful of AZD1222 recipients. Increases in Spike-specific TCR breadth and depth were seen after two AZD1222 doses.

Germline V gene data show CDR1 as LGHDT and CDR2 as YNNKEL (reference sequence). This CDR3 has 13 amino acids. Germline trimming cut 6 bases from V and 2 bases from J; bases unmatched to any gene: 2. Note on this clone: Its antigen remains unidentified.

The repertoire was sequenced with immunoSEQ multiplex PCR; TCRdb's copy has only in-frame clones and lacks some. The sample carries around 150,000 clones, approximately 90% recorded once. This receptor was taken from an adult who received the AZD1222 COVID-19 vaccine. The sequencing here drew on peripheral blood, taken 28 days after the second AZD1222 dose. The chain joins TRBV3-1 (or the pseudogene TRBV3-2) to TRBJ2-7, with 9 bases lining up with TRBD2. The CDR3 sequence: CASSLAGTYEQYF. As DNA, the CDR3 is TGTGCCAGCAGTCTAGCGGGAACCTACGAGCAGTACTTC.